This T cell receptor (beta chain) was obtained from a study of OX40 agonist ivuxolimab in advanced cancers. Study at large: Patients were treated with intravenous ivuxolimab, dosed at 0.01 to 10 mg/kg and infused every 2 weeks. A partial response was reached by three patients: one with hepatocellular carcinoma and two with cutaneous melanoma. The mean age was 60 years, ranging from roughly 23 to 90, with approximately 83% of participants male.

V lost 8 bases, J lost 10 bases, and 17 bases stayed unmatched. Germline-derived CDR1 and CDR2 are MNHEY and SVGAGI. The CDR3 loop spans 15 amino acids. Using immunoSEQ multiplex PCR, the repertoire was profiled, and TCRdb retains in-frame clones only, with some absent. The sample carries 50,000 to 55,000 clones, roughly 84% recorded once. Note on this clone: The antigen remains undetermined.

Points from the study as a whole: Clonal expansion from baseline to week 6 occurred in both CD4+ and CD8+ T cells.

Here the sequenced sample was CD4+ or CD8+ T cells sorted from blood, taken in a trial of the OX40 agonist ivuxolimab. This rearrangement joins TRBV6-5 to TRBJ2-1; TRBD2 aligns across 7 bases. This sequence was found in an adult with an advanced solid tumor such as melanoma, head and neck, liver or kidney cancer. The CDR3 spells CASQRREIVGGEQFF. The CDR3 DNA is TGTGCCAGCCAACGGCGGGAAATCGTGGGGGGGGAGCAGTTCTTC.